Below, 2 T cell receptor beta chains from the same sample are listed, as sequenced in a study of blood T cell repertoires in COVID-19. Profiled with immunoSEQ multiplex PCR; TCRdb holds only in-frame clones, not every one. The sample lists tens of thousands of clones, approximately 81% seen once, with 18% in the top ten. The specimen was peripheral blood. The receptors originated from a woman aged 55-70 years with acute or convalescent COVID-19.

This chain connects TRBV7-9 to TRBJ2-1; 10 bases agree with TRBD2. V dropped 4 bases and J dropped 9; count of bases not matched to a gene: 12. There are 16 residues in the CDR3. The V gene's germline CDR1 is SEHNR and CDR2 FQNEAQ (reference sequence). The CDR3 loop reads CASSYLLAGPNSEQFF. Here the CDR3 DNA reads TGTGCCAGCAGCTACCTACTAGCGGGGCCCAACAGTGAGCAGTTCTTC.

The sample holds a few counts of this clone. Here the CDR3 DNA reads TGTGCCAGCAGCTTAGTAGTAACGGGCAGGGTAGGTGCCTACAATGAGCAGTTCTTC. Protein: CASSLVVTGRVGAYNEQFF. The chain couples TRBV7-2 to TRBJ2-1; D perhaps matches TRBD1 (5 bases). V dropped 1 base and J dropped 2 bases, with 21 bases sitting between them. The CDR3 consists of 19 residues. The germline V gene has CDR1 SGHTA and CDR2 FQGNSA.